A single sample gave rise to the 31 T cell receptor beta chains below, sequenced in a study of post-analysis software for immune sequencing data. Study results and caveats: The study found TRBV5-6, TRBV5-1 and TRBV20-1 among about five TRBV segments more frequent in patients than controls.

Included in the TCR beta cDNA libraries were unique molecular identifiers. MiXCR, applied by TCRdb to the PCR reads, yields one record per CDR3 protein. The table records hundreds of thousands of distinct CDR3 sequences, 55% to 70% of them present only once. The antigens for these receptors are not known. Material: blood. The receptors originated from a girl aged 2 to 10 with multiple sclerosis.

This clonotype has more than one count but fewer than ten. This chain links TRBV27 with TRBJ1-4; D is uncertain. Germline V gene data show CDR1 as MNHEY and CDR2 as SMNVEV (reference sequence). Trimming stripped 3 bases from V and 7 bases from J, with 9 bases between. This CDR3 has 13 amino acids. The CDR3 coding sequence is TGTGCCAGCAGTTTCCGGGCAGGTGAAAAACTGTTTTTT. Its translation: CASSFRAGEKLFF. Complete variable domain (other parts from reference TRBV27 and TRBJ1-4): EAQVTQNPRYLITVTGKKLTVTCSQNMNHEYMSWYRQDPGLGLRQIYYSMNVEVTDKGDVPEGYKVSRKEKRNFPLILESPSPNQTSLYFCASSFRAGEKLFFGSGTQLSVL.

This clonotype was found a few times. CDR3 region: CASSPSRGTYTDTQYF. CDR3 DNA: TGTGCCAGCAGCCCAAGTCGCGGGACCTACACAGATACGCAGTATTTT. The chain has TRBV6-5 and TRBJ2-3, with a weak D call TRBD2 (6 bases). Trimming pared 6 bases from V and 2 bases from J, leaving 18 bases between. From germline, CDR1 is MNHEY and CDR2 SVGAGI. The CDR3 runs to 16 residues.

This clonotype has only a few counts. The rearrangement uses TRBV5-1 and TRBJ2-3; 9 positions match TRBD1. This CDR3 comprises 18 residues. Trimming cost V 0 bases and J 4 bases; bases outside gene matches: 12. Germline V gene lookup returns CDR1 SGHRS and CDR2 YFSETQ. CDR3 sequence: CASSLAGFGTGSPDTQYF. The CDR3 DNA reads TGCGCCAGCAGCTTGGCGGGATTCGGGACAGGGAGCCCAGATACGCAGTATTTT.

The V and J genes are TRBV29-1 and TRBJ2-3; 9 bases fit TRBD2. The CDR3 is made up of 15 amino acids. V gave up 6 bases and J gave up 2 bases; unmatched junction bases: 9. Germline assignment: CDR1 SQVTM and CDR2 ANQGSEA. The CDR3 reads CSVSRAGGTTDTQYF. The CDR3 nucleotides are TGCAGCGTATCTAGGGCGGGGGGGACCACAGATACGCAGTATTTT.

V gene TRBV7-9 combines with J gene TRBJ2-1; D is possibly TRBD2 (7 bases). Between the trimmed V and J ends, which lost 3 bases and 3 bases, there was a span of 18 bases. Per the germline V gene, CDR1 is SEHNR and CDR2 is FQNEAQ (reference sequence). The length of the CDR3 is 17 residues. CDR3 sequence reads: CASSLIRGGSFYNEQFF. The CDR3 DNA follows: TGTGCCAGCAGCTTGATTAGGGGGGGTAGTTTCTACAATGAGCAGTTCTTC.

This clonotype was found a few times. This rearrangement joins TRBV29-1 to TRBJ2-5; perhaps TRBD2 as D (5 bases). Trimming shortened V by 4 bases and J by 2 bases, and 14 bases separated the two germline ends. CDR3 size: 14 residues. The germline V gene encodes CDR1 SQVTM and CDR2 ANQGSEA. DNA of the CDR3: TGCAGCGTTGGATTGGGAGTAGGACAAGAGACCCAGTACTTC. Its translation is CSVGLGVGQETQYF.

The rearrangement uses TRBV11-3 and TRBJ2-5; D is possibly TRBD2 (7 bases). Trimming took 0 bases from V and 4 from J, leaving 15 bases between them. Germline V lookup: CDR1 SGHNT, CDR2 YENEEA. This CDR3 is 16 amino acids long. The CDR3 DNA sequence: TGTGCCAGCAGCTTAGATCGGGGGGCCAACATAGAGACCCAGTACTTC. Its translation: CASSLDRGANIETQYF. Together with reference TRBV11-3 and TRBJ2-5, the CDR3 gives the full variable domain: EAGVVQSPRYKIIEKKQPVAFWCNPISGHNTLYWYLQNLGQGPELLIRYENEEAVDDSQLPKDRFSAERLKGVDSTLKIQPAELGDSAVYLCASSLDRGANIETQYFGPGTRLLVL.

In its sample, this clonotype was seen a few times. The chain couples TRBV6-5 to TRBJ1-5, with 9 bases lining up with TRBD1. CDR1 MNHEY and CDR2 SVGAGI come from the germline V gene. The ends lost 4 bases at V and 2 bases at J; junction bases unmatched: 0. The CDR3 spans 14 residues. The CDR3 sequence: CASSWDRGNQPQHF. DNA of the CDR3: TGTGCCAGCAGTTGGGACAGGGGCAATCAGCCCCAGCATTTT.

This clonotype occurred once. The V gene is TRBV20-1, the J gene TRBJ2-5; D unresolved. The CDR3 has 13 amino acids. Trimming stripped 3 bases from V and 5 bases from J, with 13 bases between. CDR1 is DFQATT and CDR2 is SNEGSKA in the germline V gene (reference sequence). The CDR3 DNA reads as TGCAGTGCTAGTAAGGTCGTCCAGGAGACCCAGTACTTC. This translates into CSASKVVQETQYF.

The chain recombines TRBV7-7 with TRBJ2-5; 7 nucleotides line up with TRBD2. Germline V gene data show CDR1 as SSHAT and CDR2 as FNYEAQ (reference sequence). The CDR3 is 15 amino acids. The CDR3 coding sequence is TGTGCTAGCTGTTTGACGGGGGGTGTCCAAGAGACCCAGTACTTC. As protein: CASCLTGGVQETQYF.

The V call is TRBV9, the J call TRBJ2-4, with D possibly matching TRBD1 (5 bases). The end of the DNA aligns better with TRBJ2-7, so the J call may be wrong. This CDR3 spans 13 amino acids. Germline V gene lookup returns CDR1 SGDLS and CDR2 YYNGEE. The DNA of the CDR3 is TGTGCCAGCAGCGGACAGAATTCCTACGAGCAGTACTTC. It yields the protein CASSGQNSYEQYF.

This sequence joins TRBV5-1 and TRBJ1-1; a possible D gene is TRBD1 (6 bases). The length of the CDR3 is 14 residues. Germline CDR1 is SGHRS and CDR2 is YFSETQ. V was shortened by 3 bases and J by 2 bases, with 11 bases between the two germline ends. CDR3: CASSSTGSNTEAFF. The CDR3 DNA sequence: TGCGCCAGCAGCTCAACAGGGTCAAACACTGAAGCTTTCTTT.

The V and J genes are TRBV14 and TRBJ2-1; TRBD2 agrees at 11 bases. J gave up 6 bases and V 4 bases, and 5 bases lay outside the gene matches. The CDR3 runs 15 residues. Germline V gene sequence: CDR1 SGHDN, CDR2 FVKESK. This chain's CDR3 is CASSLLAGGANEQFF. CDR3 DNA: TGTGCCAGCAGCCTATTAGCGGGGGGGGCCAATGAGCAGTTCTTC.

This chain connects TRBV25-1 to TRBJ2-7, with 7 bases fitting TRBD2. V shed 5 bases and J 3 bases; nucleotides not matched to a gene: 13. The CDR3 is made up of 16 amino acids. Germline V lookup: CDR1 MGHDK, CDR2 SYGVNS. CDR3 nucleotides: TGTGCCAGCAGTTTTGCGTGGAGCGGGGTGAACTACGAGCAGTACTTC. Translation: CASSFAWSGVNYEQYF.

This clonotype was observed a handful of times. The chain has TRBV19 and TRBJ2-1; D gene unclear. Trimming shortened V by 7 bases and J by 7 bases, and 8 bases separated the two germline ends. This CDR3 has 11 amino acids. Germline V gives CDR1 LNHDA, CDR2 SQIVND (reference sequence). The chain's CDR3 is CASNRNNEQFF. CDR3 sequence (DNA): TGTGCCAGTAATAGGAATAATGAGCAGTTCTTC.

V and J are TRBV20-1 and TRBJ2-1, with D possibly TRBD2 on 7 matching bases. V lost 6 bases and J lost 2, with 17 bases in between. The CDR3 is 15 residues long. CDR1 is DFQATT, CDR2 SNEGSKA, per germline (reference sequence). The CDR3 sequence: CSARLREGAYNEQFF. Written as DNA, the CDR3 is TGCAGTGCCAGATTGAGGGAGGGGGCCTACAATGAGCAGTTCTTC.

This clonotype showed up just a few times. This rearrangement joins TRBV29-1 to TRBJ2-1; D is possibly TRBD2 (5 bases). Germline CDR1 reads SQVTM; CDR2 reads ANQGSEA. The CDR3 is 14 amino acids. V lost 4 bases and J lost 3, with 13 bases in between. The CDR3 DNA follows: TGCAGCGTTGCAAGCGGCGCCCTCTACAATGAGCAGTTCTTC. Protein sequence: CSVASGALYNEQFF.

This clonotype was counted only a few times. The V gene is TRBV2, the J gene TRBJ2-5; D perhaps matches TRBD1 (6 bases). This CDR3 region has 16 residues. Germline V lookup: CDR1 SNHLY, CDR2 FYNNEI. The V and J ends lost 3 bases and 2 bases respectively, with 16 bases between them. The CDR3 reads CASSDLGQRLQETQYF. CDR3 nucleotide sequence: TGTGCCAGCAGTGACCTAGGACAGAGACTACAAGAGACCCAGTACTTC.

V and J are TRBV7-9 and TRBJ2-6; D may be TRBD1 (6 bases). Germline CDR1 reads SEHNR; CDR2 reads FQNEAQ (reference sequence). The CDR3 runs 15 residues. Deletions cut 5 bases from V and 1 base from J, with 9 bases between. CDR3 region: CASSLDRSGANVLTF. The CDR3 bases are TGTGCCAGCAGCCTAGACAGGTCTGGGGCCAACGTCCTGACTTTC.

The J gene is TRBJ2-1, the V gene TRBV28; tentative D call: TRBD2 (7 bases). The CDR3 length is 15 residues. V was trimmed by 2 bases and J by 15 bases, leaving 23 bases between them. In germline, CDR1 is MDHEN, CDR2 SYDVKM. The CDR3: CASSLGVRRGASGFF. CDR3 nucleotides: TGTGCCAGCAGTTTAGGGGTTCGCCGGGGGGCCTCAGGGTTCTTC.

This clonotype was counted between two and nine times. This rearrangement joins TRBV24-1 to TRBJ2-1, with D perhaps TRBD1 (6 bases). Trimming cost V 0 bases and J 4 bases, with 9 bases left between them. The CDR3 is 15 residues long. Germline CDR1 KGHDR, CDR2 SFDVKD. CDR3 nucleotide sequence: TGTGCCACCAGTGATTTGCTAGGGGGTTACAATGAGCAGTTCTTC. This gives the protein CATSDLLGGYNEQFF.

The chain couples TRBV7-9 to TRBJ2-1; perhaps TRBD1 as D (6 bases). Trimming shortened V by 8 bases and J by 4 bases, and 15 bases separated the two germline ends. This CDR3 has 14 amino acids. Per the germline V gene, CDR1 is SEHNR and CDR2 is FQNEAQ (reference sequence). The CDR3: CASARTDRYNEQFF. The CDR3 DNA sequence: TGTGCCAGCGCGCGGACAGATCGATACAATGAGCAGTTCTTC. The full variable domain, completed using reference TRBV7-9 and TRBJ2-1, is DTGVSQNPRHKITKRGQNVTFRCDPISEHNRLYWYRQTLGQGPEFLTYFQNEAQLEKSRLLSDRFSAERPKGSFSTLEIQRTEQGDSAMYLCASARTDRYNEQFFGPGTRLTVL.

V gene TRBV30 combines with J gene TRBJ2-2; D may correspond to TRBD1 or TRBD2 (5 bases each). The V end was cut by 8 bases, the J end by 4 bases, with 17 bases between. The CDR3 runs to 14 residues. Per germline, CDR1 GTSNPN and CDR2 SVGIG (reference sequence). The DNA for the CDR3 is TGTGCCCCCAAACGGTTGGGGACCACCGGGGAGCTGTTTTTT. Its protein is CAPKRLGTTGELFF. Filled out from reference TRBV30 and TRBJ2-2, the complete variable domain reads SQTIHQWPATLVQPVGSPLSLECTVEGTSNPNLYWYRQAAGRGLQLLFYSVGIGQISSEVPQNLSASRPQDRQFILSSKKLLLSDSGFYLCAPKRLGTTGELFFGEGSRLTVL.

V is TRBV4-1 and J is TRBJ1-5; 10 bases are shared with TRBD1. The CDR3 is made up of 20 amino acids. Germline V gene data show CDR1 as MGHRA and CDR2 as YSYEKL. The J segment lost 0 bases and the V segment lost 2 bases, leaving 13 bases of the junction unmatched. The CDR3 loop is CASSQRQGAWKTYSNQPQHF. The CDR3 coding sequence is TGCGCCAGCAGCCAACGACAGGGGGCTTGGAAGACTTATAGCAATCAGCCCCAGCATTTT.

The chain combines TRBV10-3 with TRBJ2-1; 8 positions agree with TRBD2. Unmatched junction bases numbered 6, after V lost 6 bases and J lost 2 bases. The V gene's germline CDR1 is ENHRY and CDR2 SYGVKD. This CDR3 is built from 15 residues. The CDR3, as DNA: TGTGCCATCAGCCCAGCGGGAGATACCTACAATGAGCAGTTCTTC. This encodes CAISPAGDTYNEQFF.

The chain has TRBV5-1 and TRBJ2-2; no clear D gene. The CDR3 consists of 11 residues. Per germline, CDR1 SGHRS and CDR2 YFSETQ. V gave up 5 bases and J gave up 10 bases, with 9 bases separating them. Here the CDR3 reads CASRINAELFF. The CDR3 DNA reads as TGCGCCAGCAGAATCAACGCGGAGCTGTTTTTT.

The V and J genes are TRBV29-1 and TRBJ1-1; D gene unclear. V lost 7 bases to trimming and J lost 0 bases, with 9 bases between them. Germline V gives CDR1 SQVTM, CDR2 ANQGSEA. The CDR3 totals 12 residues. The DNA of the CDR3 is TGCAGCGCGCAGGTTATGAACACTGAAGCTTTCTTT. This codes for CSAQVMNTEAFF.

This clonotype was detected a few times. The V and J genes are TRBV7-8 and TRBJ2-3, with 10 positions matching TRBD1. Losses at the gene ends were 5 bases for V and 2 bases for J; bases not matched to a gene: 7. Germline CDR1 reads SGHVS; CDR2 reads FQNEAQ. The CDR3 is 16 amino acids. The CDR3 nucleotides read TGTGCCAGCAGCCTGCGGGGACAGGGGTCCACAGATACGCAGTATTTT. Translated: CASSLRGQGSTDTQYF. The variable domain in full, completed from reference TRBV7-8 and TRBJ2-3, reads GAGVSQSPRYKVAKRGQDVALRCDPISGHVSLFWYQQALGQGPEFLTYFQNEAQLDKSGLPSDRFFAERPEGSVSTLKIQRTQQEDSAVYLCASSLRGQGSTDTQYFGPGTRLTVL.

The gene calls are TRBV20-1 and TRBJ2-2; 9 positions agree with TRBD1. In germline, CDR1 is DFQATT, CDR2 SNEGSKA (reference sequence). Germline trimming cut 2 bases from V and 4 bases from J; bases unmatched to any gene: 2. This CDR3 has 14 amino acids. The CDR3 region is CSARTGGSTGELFF. CDR3 coding DNA: TGCAGTGCTAGAACAGGGGGCAGCACCGGGGAGCTGTTTTTT.

V usage is TRBV20-1 and J usage is TRBJ1-4; 10 bases fit TRBD1. The CDR3 loop spans 18 amino acids. Germline V CDR1 and CDR2: DFQATT, SNEGSKA (reference sequence). Trimming took 1 base from V and 2 from J; bases not matched to a gene: 10. For the CDR3, the DNA is TGCAGTGCTAGAGGGACAGGGGGAGGAAAAGCGACTAATGAAAAACTGTTTTTT. It specifies CSARGTGGGKATNEKLFF.

The chain combines TRBV15 with TRBJ2-4, with TRBD1 as a possible D gene (6 bases). Germline-derived CDR1 and CDR2 are LNHNV and YYDKDF (reference sequence). The CDR3 contains 13 residues. V lost 6 bases, J lost 7 bases, and 13 bases lay in between. This CDR3 is CATSTLRGNIQYF. CDR3 sequence (DNA): TGTGCCACCAGTACCTTGAGGGGGAACATTCAGTACTTC. The full variable domain, completed using reference TRBV15 and TRBJ2-4, is DAMVIQNPRYQVTQFGKPVTLSCSQTLNHNVMYWYQQKSSQAPKLLFHYYDKDFNNEADTPDNFQSRRPNTSFCFLDIRSPGLGDTAMYLCATSTLRGNIQYFGAGTRLSVL.